A single sample is the source of the 25 T cell receptor beta chains below, sequenced in a study of T cells in Graves' hyperthyroidism and ophthalmopathy. The CDR3 regions of TCR beta were amplified from RNA transcripts. HTBI primers were used for first-round RT-PCR of the TCR CDR3. TCRdb reanalysed the multiplex PCR reads using MiXCR and keeps one entry per CDR3 protein. The table has fewer than 400,000 distinct CDR3 sequences, around 14% seen once; the top ten hold about 30%. Sequences were obtained from blood. These receptors were collected from a woman between 18 and 30 years old with Graves' hyperthyroidism that later progressed to Graves' ophthalmopathy.

In this sample, this clonotype turned up a few times. This chain connects TRBV20-1 to TRBJ1-3; D is ambiguous. The CDR3 is made up of 13 amino acids. Per germline, CDR1 DFQATT and CDR2 SNEGSKA (reference sequence). Trimming left V 3 bases short and J 0 bases short, with 6 bases between. CDR3 loop: CSASQASGNTIYF. In DNA, the CDR3 is TGCAGTGCTAGCCAGGCCTCTGGAAACACCATATATTTT.

As regards this clonotype: Compared with germline, one end of the junction differs, possibly owing to a read error. V and J are TRBV30 and TRBJ2-1; 7 bases map to TRBD2. The CDR3 length is 14 residues. Germline CDR1 reads GTSNPN; CDR2 reads SVGIG (reference sequence). The CDR3 bases are TGTGCCTGGGCCTGGGGGGGATCCTACAATGGGCAGTTCTTC. It yields the protein CAWAWGGSYNGQFF.

This clonotype has a count of ten or more. The rearrangement joins TRBV20-1 to TRBJ2-3; D assignment may be TRBD1 or TRBD2 (6 bases each). The germline gives CDR1 DFQATT, CDR2 SNEGSKA (reference sequence). This CDR3 is 14 amino acids long. V gave up 2 bases and J gave up 5 bases, with 14 bases separating them. As DNA, the CDR3 is TGCAGTGCTAGACCTTCGGGGGCGCGAGATACGCAGTATTTT. Translated, it gives CSARPSGARDTQYF.

This clonotype was observed at least ten times. This chain links TRBV12-3 or TRBV12-4 with TRBJ2-2, with TRBD1 matching 8 bases. V dropped 6 bases and J dropped 4; count of bases not matched to a gene: 19. This CDR3 contains 19 residues. DNA for the CDR3: TGTGCCAGCAGAAGTATCCCCCAACGCGACAGGGGTGGCACCGGGGAGCTGTTTTTT. Its translation is CASRSIPQRDRGGTGELFF.

In this sample, this clonotype turned up many times. The gene calls are TRBV12-3 or TRBV12-4 and TRBJ2-1, with 8 bases matching TRBD1. The CDR3 loop spans 16 amino acids. V lost 2 bases to trimming and J lost 4 bases; unmatched junction nucleotides: 7. CDR3 DNA: TGTGCCAGCAGTTTACCCAGGGGGCTAGGATACAATGAGCAGTTCTTC. Translating gives CASSLPRGLGYNEQFF.

This clonotype was counted at least ten times. CDR3 DNA sequence: TGTGCCAGCAGTCGGACAGAGTATGGCTACACCTTC. Translation: CASSRTEYGYTF. The gene calls are TRBV28 and TRBJ1-2, with a possible D match to TRBD1 (6 bases). Per the germline V gene, CDR1 is MDHEN and CDR2 is SYDVKM. Deletions cut 5 bases from V and 5 bases from J, with 9 bases between. This CDR3 is 12 amino acids long.

This clonotype was recorded a few times. The DNA for the CDR3 is TGTGCCAGCAGCTTAGACAGTCTATCTTACAATGAGCAGTTCTTC. This gives the protein CASSLDSLSYNEQFF. The chain is built from TRBV11-2 and TRBJ2-1; no clear D gene. CDR1 is SGHAT and CDR2 is FQNNGV in the germline V gene. The germline V and J ends were trimmed by 0 bases and 4 bases, with 10 bases remaining between them. This CDR3 contains 15 residues.

The rearrangement links TRBV18 to TRBJ2-1, with 9 bases identical to TRBD2. The closer fit of TRBJ2-7 to the DNA end suggests the J call may be wrong. The CDR3 is 16 residues long. Germline-derived CDR1 and CDR2 are KGHSH and LQKENI. The chain's CDR3 is CASSPTFGGGANEQYF. CDR3 DNA sequence: TGTGCCAGCTCACCGACTTTCGGCGGGGGGGCCAATGAGCAGTACTTC.

This chain uses TRBV2 with TRBJ2-2; 10 bases match TRBD1. The CDR3 sequence is 19 residues long. Germline CDR1 reads SNHLY; CDR2 reads FYNNEI. The J segment lost 1 base and the V segment lost 6 bases, leaving 14 bases of the junction unmatched. The CDR3 nucleotides are TGTGCCAGCAGACTCCGAGGGACAGGGGTCCGTAAGAACACCGGGGAGCTGTTTTTT. It yields the protein CASRLRGTGVRKNTGELFF.

This clonotype was found many times. The chain is built from TRBV2 and TRBJ2-2; the D gene could be TRBD1 or TRBD2 (6 bases each). The CDR3 covers 14 residues. Germline V gene lookup returns CDR1 SNHLY and CDR2 FYNNEI. With 7 bases removed from V and 4 bases from J, the gap between germline ends came to 13 bases. CDR3 nucleotide sequence: TGTGCCAGCATGGGGGGCGGTGGCACCGGGGAGCTGTTTTTT. This gives the protein CASMGGGGTGELFF. The complete variable domain, with remaining parts taken from reference TRBV2 and TRBJ2-2, reads EPEVTQTPSHQVTQMGQEVILRCVPISNHLYFYWYRQILGQKVEFLVSFYNNEISEKSEIFDDQFSVERPDGSNFTLKIRSTKLEDSAMYFCASMGGGGTGELFFGEGSRLTVL.

CDR3 sequence (DNA): TGTGCCACCACACGGGACCTGAACACCGGGGAGCTGTTTTTT. As protein: CATTRDLNTGELFF. The chain joins TRBV25-1 to TRBJ2-2, with D possibly called TRBD1 or TRBD2 (5 bases each). Trimming cost V 10 bases and J 1 base, with 13 bases left between them. The germline gives CDR1 MGHDK, CDR2 SYGVNS. This CDR3 region has 14 residues. The whole variable domain, remainder taken from reference TRBV25-1 and TRBJ2-2, is EADIYQTPRYLVIGTGKKITLECSQTMGHDKMYWYQQDPGMELHLIHYSYGVNSTEKGDLSSESTVSRIRTEHFPLTLESARPSHTSQYLCATTRDLNTGELFFGEGSRLTVL.

The table lists this clonotype with a count of one. The chain links TRBV28 to TRBJ1-1; tentatively, D is TRBD1 (5 bases). CDR3 length: 15 residues. V lost 3 bases to trimming and J lost 1 base, with 12 bases between them. Germline V gene data show CDR1 as MDHEN and CDR2 as SYDVKM. CDR3 DNA: TGTGCCAGCAGTTTGTCGTGGGGCAAGAACACTGAAGCTTTCTTT. This sequence encodes CASSLSWGKNTEAFF.

This clonotype was observed many times. The chain links TRBV3-1 to TRBJ2-1, with D perhaps matching TRBD1 (5 bases). This CDR3 is built from 17 residues. Germline V gene sequence: CDR1 LGHDT, CDR2 YNNKEL (reference sequence). V was cut by 1 base and J by 5 bases, with 18 bases left in between. This chain's CDR3 is CASSQVSGPIFDNEQFF. The CDR3 coding sequence is TGTGCCAGCAGCCAAGTGTCAGGGCCTATCTTTGACAATGAGCAGTTCTTC.

This clonotype appeared many times. This chain links TRBV6-5 with TRBJ2-7; tentatively, D is TRBD1 (5 bases). Germline CDR1 reads MNHEY; CDR2 reads SVGAGI. Between the trimmed V and J ends, which lost 2 bases and 0 bases, there was a span of 14 bases. CDR3 length: 16 residues. The CDR3 DNA is TGTGCCAGCAGTTACGTCCCGACAGTGCCCTCCTACGAGCAGTACTTC. Its protein is CASSYVPTVPSYEQYF.

This clonotype was found a few times. CDR3 nucleotides: TGTGCCAGTAGTGGGGACCGGGATTCGCACACCTATGGCTACACCTTC. This encodes CASSGDRDSHTYGYTF. The chain links TRBV19 to TRBJ1-2; D perhaps matches TRBD1 (5 bases). V was trimmed by 5 bases and J by 4 bases, leaving 20 bases between them. Germline-derived CDR1 and CDR2 are LNHDA and SQIVND (reference sequence). This CDR3 region has 16 residues.

A note on this clonotype: A much larger clonotype is one base distant, so this may be a read error. The chain links TRBV5-1 to TRBJ2-2, with TRBD2 matching over 14 bases. Germline CDR1 is SGHRS and CDR2 is YFSETQ. This CDR3 is 19 amino acids long. CDR3 residues: CVSSLPSGLAGADTGELFF. DNA for the CDR3: TGCGTCAGCAGCTTACCCTCGGGACTAGCGGGAGCAGACACCGGGGAGCTGTTTTTT.

As to this clonotype: One junction end does not reproduce the germline sequence, and a read error may be involved. The chain links TRBV29-1 to TRBJ1-2; D remains ambiguous. The CDR3 totals 13 residues. The V gene's germline CDR1 is SQVTM and CDR2 ANQGSEA. The CDR3 sequence is CSAETPSGDGHTF. CDR3 nucleotides: TGCAGCGCTGAAACTCCCTCGGGTGATGGCCACACCTTC.

At least ten counts were recorded for this clonotype. The gene calls are TRBV20-1 and TRBJ2-6; D is uncertain. The germline V and J ends were trimmed by 5 bases and 3 bases, with 11 bases remaining between them. CDR1 DFQATT and CDR2 SNEGSKA come from the germline V gene (reference sequence). The CDR3 consists of 14 residues. This chain's CDR3 is CSAQRFGGANVLTF. The CDR3 DNA reads TGCAGTGCTCAAAGGTTCGGTGGGGCCAACGTCCTGACTTTC.

This clonotype has ten or more counts. The V call is TRBV28, the J call TRBJ1-5; D gene uncertain. The CDR3 runs 13 residues. Between the trimmed V and J ends, which lost 6 bases and 0 bases, there was a span of 6 bases. Germline V lookup: CDR1 MDHEN, CDR2 SYDVKM. The CDR3 loop is CASRQNSNQPQHF. As DNA, the CDR3 is TGTGCCAGCAGGCAGAATAGCAATCAGCCCCAGCATTTT.

This clonotype has a handful of counts. The chain is built from TRBV19 and TRBJ1-2; D might be TRBD1 (6 bases). The CDR3 covers 20 residues. Germline V gives CDR1 LNHDA, CDR2 SQIVND (reference sequence). Trimming stripped 4 bases from V and 4 bases from J, with 31 bases between. CDR3 sequence (DNA): TGTGCCAGTAGTACCGATCCTCCTCTAGCCCTCACGACAGGCGTCTATGGCTACACCTTC. This translates into CASSTDPPLALTTGVYGYTF.

This clonotype was picked up many times. The chain combines TRBV7-2 with TRBJ2-5, with TRBD1 matching 8 bases. The CDR3 runs to 16 residues. Trimming removed 5 bases from V and 4 bases from J; junction bases left unmatched: 12. The germline CDR1 and CDR2 sequences are SGHTA and FQGNSA. The CDR3 loop is CASSLGQGIAVETQYF. The CDR3 region has the DNA TGTGCCAGCAGCCTAGGACAGGGTATCGCGGTAGAGACCCAGTACTTC.

This clonotype was detected only a few times. The chain is built from TRBV24-1 and TRBJ1-5; maybe TRBD1 (6 bases). V was clipped by 2 bases and J by 1 base, with 20 bases between them. The CDR3 extends over 19 amino acids. In germline, CDR1 is KGHDR, CDR2 SFDVKD. The DNA for the CDR3 is TGTGCCACCAGTGATTCGGCCCTAGGGGGGAGGGCAAGCAATCAGCCCCAGCATTTT. As protein: CATSDSALGGRASNQPQHF.

This clonotype was counted ten times or more. The rearrangement links TRBV27 to TRBJ2-7; 11 nucleotides agree with TRBD2. V lost 5 bases, J lost 3 bases, and 6 bases stayed unmatched. There are 15 residues in the CDR3. Germline V CDR1 and CDR2: MNHEY, SMNVEV (reference sequence). CDR3 protein: CASSVAGTSGYEQYF. CDR3 bases: TGTGCCAGCAGTGTCGCCGGGACTAGCGGCTACGAGCAGTACTTC.

This chain joins TRBV9 and TRBJ2-5; D might be TRBD1 (5 bases). V was pared by 4 bases and J by 5 bases, with 21 bases between. The CDR3 runs 16 residues. Germline values: CDR1 SGDLS, CDR2 YYNGEE. The CDR3 spells CASSTPQGYGSETQYF. The CDR3 coding sequence is TGTGCCAGCAGCACCCCCCAGGGTTACGGTTCGGAGACCCAGTACTTC.

In this sample, this clonotype turned up many times. The rearrangement uses TRBV30 and TRBJ2-7; D remains ambiguous. Germline V gene data show CDR1 as GTSNPN and CDR2 as SVGIG (reference sequence). Trimming pared 2 bases from V and 4 bases from J, leaving 6 bases between. The length of the CDR3 is 11 residues. The CDR3 loop reads CAWSPKYEQYF. CDR3 sequence (DNA): TGTGCCTGGAGTCCCAAATACGAGCAGTACTTC.